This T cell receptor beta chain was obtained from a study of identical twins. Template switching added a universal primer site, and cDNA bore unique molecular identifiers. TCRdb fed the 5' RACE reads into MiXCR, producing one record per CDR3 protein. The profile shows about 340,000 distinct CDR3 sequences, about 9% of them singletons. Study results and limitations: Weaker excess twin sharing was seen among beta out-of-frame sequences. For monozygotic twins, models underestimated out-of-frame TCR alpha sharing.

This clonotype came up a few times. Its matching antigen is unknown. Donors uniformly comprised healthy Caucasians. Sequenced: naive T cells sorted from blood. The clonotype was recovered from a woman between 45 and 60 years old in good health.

CDR3 sequence: CASGAGASIPEQYF. As DNA, the CDR3 is TGCGCCAGCGGTGCCGGAGCCTCGATTCCCGAGCAGTACTTC. This sequence joins TRBV5-1 and TRBJ2-7; D uncertain. This CDR3 is 14 amino acids long. Trimming stripped 7 bases from V and 6 bases from J, with 20 bases between. Germline CDR1 is SGHRS and CDR2 is YFSETQ.